This T cell receptor beta chain derives from a study of blood T cells in healthy people across ages. Study summary: Researchers report that template switching captured about one barcoded beta molecule per two T cells.

With each sample, at least 5 micrograms of total RNA were extracted. Whole-study results and caveats: Estimates based on one million T cells were treated as lower bounds.

Germline CDR1 MGHRA, CDR2 YSYEKL. The CDR3 sequence is 16 residues long. Deletions cut 9 bases from V and 8 bases from J, with 25 bases between. This clonotype has only a few counts. Its antigen is as yet unknown. Together with a sample-barcoded 5' primer, a J-beta primer mix was included in a second PCR lasting about 6 to 11 cycles. Researchers report that a template-switch adaptor with 12 random nucleotides tagged each cDNA molecule. TCRdb re-called the 5' RACE reads through MiXCR, storing one row per CDR3 protein. The sample consists of around 1,500,000 distinct CDR3 sequences, roughly 40% of them appearing once.

The J gene is TRBJ1-4, the V gene TRBV4-1; D is uncertain. This receptor was identified in a woman between 18 and 29 years old in good health. The material sequenced was blood. The CDR3 sequence: CASRGSPSRDGEKLFF. The CDR3 coding sequence is TGCGCCAGTCGAGGCAGTCCCAGTCGTGATGGGGAAAAACTGTTTTTT.